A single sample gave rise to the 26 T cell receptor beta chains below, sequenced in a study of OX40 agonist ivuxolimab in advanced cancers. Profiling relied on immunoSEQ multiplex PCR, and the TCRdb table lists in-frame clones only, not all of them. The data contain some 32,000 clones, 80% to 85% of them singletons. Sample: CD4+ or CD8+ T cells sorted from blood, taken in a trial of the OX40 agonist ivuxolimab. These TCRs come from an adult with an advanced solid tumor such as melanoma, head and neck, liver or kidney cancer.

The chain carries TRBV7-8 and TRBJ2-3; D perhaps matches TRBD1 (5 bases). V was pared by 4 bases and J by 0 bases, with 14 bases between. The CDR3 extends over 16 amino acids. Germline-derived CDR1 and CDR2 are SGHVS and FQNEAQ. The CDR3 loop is CASSSYRISSTDTQYF. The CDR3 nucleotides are TGTGCCAGCAGCTCCTACAGGATATCTAGCACAGATACGCAGTATTTT.

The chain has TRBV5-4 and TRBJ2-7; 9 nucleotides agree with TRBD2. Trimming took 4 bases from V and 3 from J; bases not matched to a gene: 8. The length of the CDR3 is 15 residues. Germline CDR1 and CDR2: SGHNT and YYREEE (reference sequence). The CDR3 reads CASSPRPSGDYEQYF. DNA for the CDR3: TGTGCCAGCAGCCCCCGCCCTAGCGGGGACTACGAGCAGTACTTC.

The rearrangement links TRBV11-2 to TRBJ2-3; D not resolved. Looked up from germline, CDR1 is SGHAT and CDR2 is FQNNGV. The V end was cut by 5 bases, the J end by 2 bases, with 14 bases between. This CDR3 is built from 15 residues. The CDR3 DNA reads TGTGCCAGCAGCCAGGTTGATAGGGCCACAGATACGCAGTATTTT. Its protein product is CASSQVDRATDTQYF. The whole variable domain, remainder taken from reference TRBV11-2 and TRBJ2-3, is EAGVAQSPRYKIIEKRQSVAFWCNPISGHATLYWYQQILGQGPKLLIQFQNNGVVDDSQLPKDRFSAERLKGVDSTLKIQPAKLEDSAVYLCASSQVDRATDTQYFGPGTRLTVL.

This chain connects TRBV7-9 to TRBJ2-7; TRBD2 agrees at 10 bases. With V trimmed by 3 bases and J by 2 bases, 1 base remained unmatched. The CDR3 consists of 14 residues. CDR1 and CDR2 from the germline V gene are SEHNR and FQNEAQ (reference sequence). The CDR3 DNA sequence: TGTGCCAGCAGCTTTGGGACTAGCGCCTACGAGCAGTACTTC. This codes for CASSFGTSAYEQYF.

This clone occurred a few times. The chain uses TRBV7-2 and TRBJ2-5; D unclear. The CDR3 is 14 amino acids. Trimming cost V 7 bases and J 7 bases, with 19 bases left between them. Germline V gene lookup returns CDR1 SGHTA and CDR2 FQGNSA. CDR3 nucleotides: TGTGCCAGCACCCTAAGCAGTGCCCACAGGACCCAGTACTTC. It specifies CASTLSSAHRTQYF.

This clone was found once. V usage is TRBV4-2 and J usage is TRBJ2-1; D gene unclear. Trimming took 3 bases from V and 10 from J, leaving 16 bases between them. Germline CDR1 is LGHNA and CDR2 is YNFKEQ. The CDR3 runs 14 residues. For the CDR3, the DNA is TGTGCCAGCAGCCAGACCCGGGCCACCGGGGAGCAGTTCTTC. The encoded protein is CASSQTRATGEQFF.

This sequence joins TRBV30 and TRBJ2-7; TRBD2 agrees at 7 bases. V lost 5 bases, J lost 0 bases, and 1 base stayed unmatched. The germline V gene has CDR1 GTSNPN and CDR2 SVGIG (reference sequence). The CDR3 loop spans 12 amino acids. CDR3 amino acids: CAWGLVSYEQYF. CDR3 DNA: TGTGCCTGGGGACTAGTCTCCTACGAGCAGTACTTC. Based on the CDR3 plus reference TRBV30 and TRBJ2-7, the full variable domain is SQTIHQWPATLVQPVGSPLSLECTVEGTSNPNLYWYRQAAGRGLQLLFYSVGIGQISSEVPQNLSASRPQDRQFILSSKKLLLSDSGFYLCAWGLVSYEQYFGPGTRLTVT.

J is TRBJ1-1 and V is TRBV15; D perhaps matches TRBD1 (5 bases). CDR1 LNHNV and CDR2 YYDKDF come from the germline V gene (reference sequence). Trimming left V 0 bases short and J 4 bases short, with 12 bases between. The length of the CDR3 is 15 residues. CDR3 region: CATSRDRVGGTEAFF. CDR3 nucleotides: TGTGCCACCAGCAGAGACAGGGTCGGAGGCACTGAAGCTTTCTTT.

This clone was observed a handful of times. The CDR3 DNA is TGTGCCAGCATCCTAAGGCGGATGAGCTCCTATAATTCACCCCTCCACTTT. Protein: CASILRRMSSYNSPLHF. This chain joins TRBV9 and TRBJ1-6; D call uncertain. V lost 6 bases, J lost 0 bases, and 16 bases lay in between. This CDR3 is built from 17 residues. Germline CDR1 and CDR2: SGDLS and YYNGEE.

This CDR3 is CASSYLAGYNEQFF. The CDR3 DNA reads as TGTGCCAGCAGTTACCTAGCGGGTTACAATGAGCAGTTCTTC. J is TRBJ2-1 and V is TRBV28; 8 bases match TRBD2. The J segment lost 4 bases and the V segment lost 4 bases, leaving 3 bases of the junction unmatched. CDR1 and CDR2 (germline): MDHEN, SYDVKM. There are 14 residues in the CDR3.

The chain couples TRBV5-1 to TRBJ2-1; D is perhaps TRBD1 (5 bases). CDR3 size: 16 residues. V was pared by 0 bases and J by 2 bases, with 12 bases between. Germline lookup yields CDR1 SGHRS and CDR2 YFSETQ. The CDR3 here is CASSLVGAVTYNEQFF. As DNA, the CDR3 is TGCGCCAGCAGCTTGGTAGGGGCGGTGACCTACAATGAGCAGTTCTTC.

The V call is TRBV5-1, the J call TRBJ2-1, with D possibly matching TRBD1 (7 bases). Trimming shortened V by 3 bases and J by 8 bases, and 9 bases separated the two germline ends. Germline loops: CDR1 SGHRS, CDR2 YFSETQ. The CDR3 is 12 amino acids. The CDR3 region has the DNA TGCGCCAGCAGCTCCAGGGGGGATGAGCAGTTCTTC. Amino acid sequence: CASSSRGDEQFF.

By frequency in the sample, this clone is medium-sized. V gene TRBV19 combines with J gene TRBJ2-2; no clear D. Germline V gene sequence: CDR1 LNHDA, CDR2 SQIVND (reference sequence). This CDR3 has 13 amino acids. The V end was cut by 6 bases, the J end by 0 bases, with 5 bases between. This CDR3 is CASREPNTGELFF. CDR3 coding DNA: TGTGCCAGTAGGGAGCCGAACACCGGGGAGCTGTTTTTT.

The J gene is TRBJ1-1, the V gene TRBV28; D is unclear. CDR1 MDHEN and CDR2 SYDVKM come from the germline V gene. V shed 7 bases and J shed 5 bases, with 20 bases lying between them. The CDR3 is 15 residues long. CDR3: CASTESGRINTEAFF. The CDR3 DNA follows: TGTGCCAGCACGGAATCGGGGAGAATAAATACTGAAGCTTTCTTT.

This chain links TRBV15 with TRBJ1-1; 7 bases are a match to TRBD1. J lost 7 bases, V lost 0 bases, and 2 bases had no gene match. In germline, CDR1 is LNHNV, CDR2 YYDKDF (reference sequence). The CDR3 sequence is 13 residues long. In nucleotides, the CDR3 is TGTGCCACCAGCAGAGACTCAGGGGGTGAAGCTTTCTTT. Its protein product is CATSRDSGGEAFF.

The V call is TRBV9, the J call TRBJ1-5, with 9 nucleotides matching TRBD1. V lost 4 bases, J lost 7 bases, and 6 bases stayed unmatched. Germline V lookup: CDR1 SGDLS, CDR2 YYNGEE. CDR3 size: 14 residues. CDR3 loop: CASSLGDRVQPQHF. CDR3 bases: TGTGCCAGCAGCTTAGGGGACAGGGTGCAGCCCCAGCATTTT. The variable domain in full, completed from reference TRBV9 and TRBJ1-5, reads DSGVTQTPKHLITATGQRVTLRCSPRSGDLSVYWYQQSLDQGLQFLIQYYNGEERAKGNILERFSAQQFPDLHSELNLSSLELGDSALYFCASSLGDRVQPQHFGDGTRLSIL.

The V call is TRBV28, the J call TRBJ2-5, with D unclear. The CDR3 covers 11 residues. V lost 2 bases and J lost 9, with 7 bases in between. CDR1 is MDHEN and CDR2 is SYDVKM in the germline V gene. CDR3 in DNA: TGTGCCAGCAGTTTAGAGTGGGCCCAGTACTTC. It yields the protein CASSLEWAQYF.

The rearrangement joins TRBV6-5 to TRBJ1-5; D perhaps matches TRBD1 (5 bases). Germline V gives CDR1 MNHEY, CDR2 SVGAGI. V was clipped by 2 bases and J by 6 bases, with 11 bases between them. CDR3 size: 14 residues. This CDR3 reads CASSYRGVAQPQHF. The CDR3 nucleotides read TGTGCCAGCAGTTACAGAGGGGTAGCTCAGCCCCAGCATTTT.

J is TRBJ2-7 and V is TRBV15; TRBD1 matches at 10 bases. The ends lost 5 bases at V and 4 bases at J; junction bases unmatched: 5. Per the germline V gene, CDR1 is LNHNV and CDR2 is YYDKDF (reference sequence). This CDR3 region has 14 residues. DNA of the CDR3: TGTGCCACCAGCCGGACAGGGGGTTGGTACGAGCAGTACTTC. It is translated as CATSRTGGWYEQYF.

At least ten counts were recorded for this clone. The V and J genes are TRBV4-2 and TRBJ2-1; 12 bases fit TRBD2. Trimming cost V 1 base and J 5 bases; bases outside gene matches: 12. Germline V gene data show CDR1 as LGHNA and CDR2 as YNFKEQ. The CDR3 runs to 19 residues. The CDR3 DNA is TGTGCCAGCAGCCAAGCCTCACCTCGCGGACTAGCGGGAAACAATGAGCAGTTCTTC. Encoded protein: CASSQASPRGLAGNNEQFF.

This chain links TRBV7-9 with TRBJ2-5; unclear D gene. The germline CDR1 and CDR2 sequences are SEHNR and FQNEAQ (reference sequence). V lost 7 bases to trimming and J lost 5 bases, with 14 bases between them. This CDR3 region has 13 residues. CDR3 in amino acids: CASTDQENETQYF. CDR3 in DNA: TGTGCCAGCACCGACCAGGAGAACGAGACCCAGTACTTC.

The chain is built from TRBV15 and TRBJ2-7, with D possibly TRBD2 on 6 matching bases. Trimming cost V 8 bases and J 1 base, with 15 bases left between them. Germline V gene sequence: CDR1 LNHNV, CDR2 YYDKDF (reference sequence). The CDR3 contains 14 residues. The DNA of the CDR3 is TGTGCCACCTCGACGAAGAGCGGGTCCTACGAGCAGTACTTC. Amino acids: CATSTKSGSYEQYF.

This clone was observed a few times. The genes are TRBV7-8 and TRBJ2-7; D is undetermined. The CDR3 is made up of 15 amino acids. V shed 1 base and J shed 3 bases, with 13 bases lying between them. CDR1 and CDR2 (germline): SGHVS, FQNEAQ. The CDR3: CASSLGHTNRYEQYF. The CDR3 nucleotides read TGTGCCAGCAGCTTAGGGCATACTAATCGCTACGAGCAGTACTTC.

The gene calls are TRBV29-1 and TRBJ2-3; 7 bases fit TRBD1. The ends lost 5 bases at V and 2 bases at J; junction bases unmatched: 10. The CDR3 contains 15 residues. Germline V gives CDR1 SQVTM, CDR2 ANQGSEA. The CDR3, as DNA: TGCAGCGTTCATAGACAGGGTTTGTTCACAGATACGCAGTATTTT. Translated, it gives CSVHRQGLFTDTQYF.

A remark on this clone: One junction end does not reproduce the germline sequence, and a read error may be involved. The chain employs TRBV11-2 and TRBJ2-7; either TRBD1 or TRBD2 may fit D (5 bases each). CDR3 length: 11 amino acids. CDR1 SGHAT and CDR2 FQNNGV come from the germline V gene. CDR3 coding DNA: TGTGCCAGCAGCTGGGGGACCTCCCCAGACTTC. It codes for CASSWGTSPDF. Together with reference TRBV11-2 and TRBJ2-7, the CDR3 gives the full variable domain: EAGVAQSPRYKIIEKRQSVAFWCNPISGHATLYWYQQILGQGPKLLIQFQNNGVVDDSQLPKDRFSAERLKGVDSTLKIQPAKLEDSAVYLCASSWGTSPDFGPGTRLTVT.

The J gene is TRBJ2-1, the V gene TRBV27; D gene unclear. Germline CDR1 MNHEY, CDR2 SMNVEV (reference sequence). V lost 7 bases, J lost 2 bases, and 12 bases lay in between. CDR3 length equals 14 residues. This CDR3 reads CASTPDGTYNEQFF. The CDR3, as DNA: TGTGCCAGCACCCCGGACGGCACCTACAATGAGCAGTTCTTC.